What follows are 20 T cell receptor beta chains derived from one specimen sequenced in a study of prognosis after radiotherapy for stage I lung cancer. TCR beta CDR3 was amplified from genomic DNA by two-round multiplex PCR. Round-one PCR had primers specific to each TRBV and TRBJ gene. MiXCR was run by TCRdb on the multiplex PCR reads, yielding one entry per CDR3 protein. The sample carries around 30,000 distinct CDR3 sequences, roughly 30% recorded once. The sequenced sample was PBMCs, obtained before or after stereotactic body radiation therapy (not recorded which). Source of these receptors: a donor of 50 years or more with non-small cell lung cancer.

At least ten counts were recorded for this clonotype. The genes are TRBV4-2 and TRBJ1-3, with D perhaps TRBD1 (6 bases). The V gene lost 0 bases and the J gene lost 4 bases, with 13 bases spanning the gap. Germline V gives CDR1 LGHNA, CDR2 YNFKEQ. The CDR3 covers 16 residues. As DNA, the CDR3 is TGTGCCAGCAGCCAAGATTTGGCAGGGGCAGGAAACACCATATATTTT. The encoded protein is CASSQDLAGAGNTIYF.

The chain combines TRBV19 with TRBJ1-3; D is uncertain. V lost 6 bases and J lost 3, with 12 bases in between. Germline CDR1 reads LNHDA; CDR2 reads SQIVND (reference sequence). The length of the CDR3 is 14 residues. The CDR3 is CASSPTTSGNTIYF. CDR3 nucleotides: TGTGCCAGTAGCCCGACAACCAGTGGAAACACCATATATTTT.

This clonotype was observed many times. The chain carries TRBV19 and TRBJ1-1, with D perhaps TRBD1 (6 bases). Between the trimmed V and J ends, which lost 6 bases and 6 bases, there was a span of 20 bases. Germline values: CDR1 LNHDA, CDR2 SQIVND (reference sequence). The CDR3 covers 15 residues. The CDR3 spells CASRSSEGTISEAFF. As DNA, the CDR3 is TGTGCCAGTAGATCGTCGGAGGGGACAATATCTGAAGCTTTCTTT.

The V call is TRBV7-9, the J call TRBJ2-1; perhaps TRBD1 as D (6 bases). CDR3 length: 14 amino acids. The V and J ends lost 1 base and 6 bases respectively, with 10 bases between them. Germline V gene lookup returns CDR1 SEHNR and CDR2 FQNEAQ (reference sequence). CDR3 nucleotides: TGTGCCAGCAGCTTAGTGGAAGGGGGCAATGAGCAGTTCTTC. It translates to CASSLVEGGNEQFF.

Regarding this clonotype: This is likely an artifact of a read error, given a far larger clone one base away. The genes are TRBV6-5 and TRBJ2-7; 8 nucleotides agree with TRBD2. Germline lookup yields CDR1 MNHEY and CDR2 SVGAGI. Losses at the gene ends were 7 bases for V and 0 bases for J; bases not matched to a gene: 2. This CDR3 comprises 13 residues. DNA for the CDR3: TGTGCCAGCATAGCGGGGCACTCCTACGAGCAGTACTTC. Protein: CASIAGHSYEQYF.

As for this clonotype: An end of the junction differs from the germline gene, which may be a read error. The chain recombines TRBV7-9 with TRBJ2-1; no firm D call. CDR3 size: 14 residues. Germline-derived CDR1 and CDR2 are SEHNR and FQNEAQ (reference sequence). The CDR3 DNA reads TGTGCCTGCAGCTTACCAGCAGTGTCGGATGAGCAGTTCTTC. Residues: CACSLPAVSDEQFF.

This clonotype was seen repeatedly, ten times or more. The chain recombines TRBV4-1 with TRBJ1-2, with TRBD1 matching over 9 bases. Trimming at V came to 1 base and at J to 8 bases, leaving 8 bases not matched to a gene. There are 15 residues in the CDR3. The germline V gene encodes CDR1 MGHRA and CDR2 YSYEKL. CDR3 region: CASSQVGTGFGGYTF. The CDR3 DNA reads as TGCGCCAGCAGCCAAGTTGGGACAGGGTTTGGCGGCTACACCTTC.

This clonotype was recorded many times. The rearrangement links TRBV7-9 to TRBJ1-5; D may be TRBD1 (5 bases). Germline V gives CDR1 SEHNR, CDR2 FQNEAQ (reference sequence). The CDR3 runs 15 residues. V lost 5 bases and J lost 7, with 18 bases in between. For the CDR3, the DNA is TGTGCCAGCAGCACACCGACAGAGTCGGGGCAGCCCCAGCATTTT. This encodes CASSTPTESGQPQHF.

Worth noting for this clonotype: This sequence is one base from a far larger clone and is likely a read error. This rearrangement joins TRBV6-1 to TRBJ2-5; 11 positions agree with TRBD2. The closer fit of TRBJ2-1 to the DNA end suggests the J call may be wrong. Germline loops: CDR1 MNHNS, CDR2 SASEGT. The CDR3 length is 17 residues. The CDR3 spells CASSPRLAGLSGSEQFF. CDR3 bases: TGTGCCAGCAGTCCGAGACTAGCGGGATTATCGGGTTCTGAGCAGTTCTTC.

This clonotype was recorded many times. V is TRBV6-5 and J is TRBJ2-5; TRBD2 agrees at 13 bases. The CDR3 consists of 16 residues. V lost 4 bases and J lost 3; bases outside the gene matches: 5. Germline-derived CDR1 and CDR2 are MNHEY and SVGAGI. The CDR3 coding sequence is TGTGCCAGCAGTTCCCTACTAGCGGGGGGGAAAGAGACCCAGTACTTC. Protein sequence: CASSSLLAGGKETQYF.

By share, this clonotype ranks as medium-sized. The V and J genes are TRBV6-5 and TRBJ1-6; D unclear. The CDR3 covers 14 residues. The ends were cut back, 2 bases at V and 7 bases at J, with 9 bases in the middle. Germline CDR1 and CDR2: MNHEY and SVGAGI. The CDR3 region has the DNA TGTGCCAGCAGTTACGAGACATTGAATTCACCCCTCCACTTT. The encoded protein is CASSYETLNSPLHF.

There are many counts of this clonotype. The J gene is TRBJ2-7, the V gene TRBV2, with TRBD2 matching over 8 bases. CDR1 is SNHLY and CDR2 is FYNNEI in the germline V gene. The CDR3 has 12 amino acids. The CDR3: CAGAGEFYEQYF. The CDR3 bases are TGTGCTGGAGCGGGAGAGTTCTACGAGCAGTACTTC.

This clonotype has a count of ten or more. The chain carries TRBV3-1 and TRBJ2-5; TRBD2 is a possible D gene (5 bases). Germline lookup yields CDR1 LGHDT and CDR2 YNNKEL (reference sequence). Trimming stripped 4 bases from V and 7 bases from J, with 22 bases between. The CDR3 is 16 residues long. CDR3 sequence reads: CASSRRTAYGSATQYF. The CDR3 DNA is TGTGCCAGCAGCCGACGGACCGCGTATGGGAGTGCGACCCAGTACTTC.

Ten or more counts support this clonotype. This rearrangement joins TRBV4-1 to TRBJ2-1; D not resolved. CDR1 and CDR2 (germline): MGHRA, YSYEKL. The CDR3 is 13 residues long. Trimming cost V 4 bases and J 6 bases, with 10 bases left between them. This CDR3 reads CASSPSPFNEQFF. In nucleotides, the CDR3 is TGCGCCAGCAGCCCCTCGCCGTTCAATGAGCAGTTCTTC.

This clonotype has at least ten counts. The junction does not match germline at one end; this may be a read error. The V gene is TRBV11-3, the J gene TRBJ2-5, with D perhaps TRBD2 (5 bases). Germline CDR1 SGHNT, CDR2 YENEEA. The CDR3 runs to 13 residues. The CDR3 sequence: CASSLSADGTQYF. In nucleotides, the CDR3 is TGTGCCAGTAGCTTATCAGCGGATGGGACCCAGTACTTC.

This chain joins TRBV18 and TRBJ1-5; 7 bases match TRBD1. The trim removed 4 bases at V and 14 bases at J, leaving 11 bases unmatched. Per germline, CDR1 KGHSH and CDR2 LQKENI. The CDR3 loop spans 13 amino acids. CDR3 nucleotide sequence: TGTGCCAGCTCACTTAGAAGGGACAGCGATGAGCATTTT. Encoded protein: CASSLRRDSDEHF.

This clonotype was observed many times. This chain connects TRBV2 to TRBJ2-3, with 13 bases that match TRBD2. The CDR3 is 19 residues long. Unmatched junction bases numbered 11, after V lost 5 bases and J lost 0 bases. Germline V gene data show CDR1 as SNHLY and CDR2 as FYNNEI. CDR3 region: CASSTSRTSGGPSTDTQYF. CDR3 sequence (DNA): TGTGCCAGCAGTACCTCTAGGACTAGCGGGGGCCCTAGCACAGATACGCAGTATTTT. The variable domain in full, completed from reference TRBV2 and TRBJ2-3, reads EPEVTQTPSHQVTQMGQEVILRCVPISNHLYFYWYRQILGQKVEFLVSFYNNEISEKSEIFDDQFSVERPDGSNFTLKIRSTKLEDSAMYFCASSTSRTSGGPSTDTQYFGPGTRLTVL.

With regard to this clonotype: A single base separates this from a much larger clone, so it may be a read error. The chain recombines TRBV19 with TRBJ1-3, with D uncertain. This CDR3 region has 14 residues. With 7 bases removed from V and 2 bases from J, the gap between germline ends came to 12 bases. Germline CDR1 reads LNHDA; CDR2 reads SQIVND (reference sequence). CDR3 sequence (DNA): TGTGCCAGTATTGACGGGAGCCCTGGAAACACCATATATTTT. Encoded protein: CASIDGSPGNTIYF. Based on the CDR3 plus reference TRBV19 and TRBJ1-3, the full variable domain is DGGITQSPKYLFRKEGQNVTLSCEQNLNHDAMYWYRQDPGQGLRLIYYSQIVNDFQKGDIAEGYSVSREKKESFPLTVTSAQKNPTAFYLCASIDGSPGNTIYFGEGSWLTVV.

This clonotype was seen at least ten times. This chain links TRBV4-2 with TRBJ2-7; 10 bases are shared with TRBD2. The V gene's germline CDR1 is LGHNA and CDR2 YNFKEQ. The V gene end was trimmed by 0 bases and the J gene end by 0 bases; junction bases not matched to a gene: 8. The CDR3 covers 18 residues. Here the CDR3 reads CASSQDQLAGGFSYEQYF. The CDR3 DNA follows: TGTGCCAGCAGCCAAGATCAATTAGCGGGGGGTTTCTCCTACGAGCAGTACTTC.

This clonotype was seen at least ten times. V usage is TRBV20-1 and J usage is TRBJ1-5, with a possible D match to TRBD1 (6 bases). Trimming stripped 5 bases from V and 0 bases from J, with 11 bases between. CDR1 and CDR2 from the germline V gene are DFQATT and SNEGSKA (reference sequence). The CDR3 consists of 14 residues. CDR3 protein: CSAGRQASNQPQHF. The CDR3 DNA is TGCAGTGCTGGCCGACAGGCTAGCAATCAGCCCCAGCATTTT.